The next 10 T cell receptor beta chains were all read from a single sample in a study of CD8 T cells in Susac syndrome. RNA was extracted with the RNeasy kit, and a quantity of 0.5 to 1 ug was reverse transcribed using random hexamers. Using its own MiXCR run on the immunoSEQ multiplex PCR reads, TCRdb lists one record per CDR3 protein. This table has some 180,000 distinct CDR3 sequences, around 94% appearing once. The source material was CD4+ T cells from PBMCs. These receptors were obtained from a human donor with Susac syndrome.

The V call is TRBV10-2, the J call TRBJ2-1, with 9 bases fitting TRBD1. Germline V lookup: CDR1 WSHSY, CDR2 SAAADI. With 9 bases clipped from V and 6 bases from J, the junction kept 9 bases outside the gene matches. The CDR3 extends over 14 amino acids. The CDR3 reads CASTGTGKINEQFF. CDR3 DNA sequence: TGCGCCAGTACAGGGACAGGGAAAATCAATGAGCAGTTCTTC.

The V gene is TRBV14, the J gene TRBJ2-5; no firm D call. V lost 0 bases and J 7 bases, leaving 6 bases between the germline ends. Germline V gives CDR1 SGHDN, CDR2 FVKESK. The CDR3 sequence is 12 residues long. The CDR3: CASSQDGRTQYF. The CDR3 nucleotides read TGTGCCAGCAGCCAAGATGGGCGGACCCAGTACTTC.

The CDR3 nucleotides read TGTGCCAGCAGCGCGAGGGGCCGGGGGGGTGAGCAGTTCTTC. It codes for CASSARGRGGEQFF. The chain recombines TRBV9 with TRBJ2-1; 8 positions match TRBD2. From germline, CDR1 is SGDLS and CDR2 YYNGEE. Trimming cost V 3 bases and J 9 bases; bases outside gene matches: 8. The CDR3 loop spans 14 amino acids.

This chain uses TRBV29-1 with TRBJ2-3; TRBD1 or TRBD2 may be the D gene (6 bases each). The V gene's germline CDR1 is SQVTM and CDR2 ANQGSEA. Trimming shortened V by 3 bases and J by 2 bases, and 15 bases separated the two germline ends. The CDR3 has 15 residues. The CDR3 bases are TGCAGCGTTGAGGGGGGCCAGGGTCTCACAGATACGCAGTATTTT. It encodes CSVEGGQGLTDTQYF.

This chain connects TRBV20-1 to TRBJ2-7; D unclear. The CDR3 covers 12 residues. V gave up 6 bases and J gave up 3 bases, with 12 bases separating them. Germline lookup yields CDR1 DFQATT and CDR2 SNEGSKA (reference sequence). The CDR3 region is CSALPDYYEQYF. The CDR3 DNA follows: TGCAGTGCGTTGCCTGATTACTACGAGCAGTACTTC.

V is TRBV30 and J is TRBJ1-2; maybe TRBD1 (5 bases). CDR3 length: 13 residues. Germline CDR1 is GTSNPN and CDR2 is SVGIG (reference sequence). The germline V and J ends were trimmed by 2 bases and 7 bases, with 14 bases remaining between them. CDR3 DNA: TGTGCCTGGAGTCGGGCAGGGCTCTCTGGCTACACCTTC. Translated: CAWSRAGLSGYTF.

The CDR3 loop is CAWSLLYGTTNTGELFF. The CDR3 DNA reads as TGTGCCTGGAGTCTCCTATATGGGACTACCAACACCGGGGAGCTGTTTTTT. The chain joins TRBV30 to TRBJ2-2; 7 bases fit TRBD2. The CDR3 contains 17 residues. V trimming: 2 bases; J trimming: 2 bases; junction bases outside the gene matches: 11. The germline V gene has CDR1 GTSNPN and CDR2 SVGIG (reference sequence).

The chain employs TRBV27 and TRBJ2-3; D is possibly TRBD1 (6 bases). Per the germline V gene, CDR1 is MNHEY and CDR2 is SMNVEV (reference sequence). Trimming removed 0 bases from V and 5 bases from J, with 15 bases in between. This CDR3 comprises 16 residues. The CDR3 is CASSLSAGTTVDTQYF. The CDR3 nucleotides are TGTGCCAGCAGTTTATCGGCTGGGACAACCGTAGATACGCAGTATTTT.

The gene calls are TRBV20-1 and TRBJ1-4; TRBD1 agrees at 9 bases. This CDR3 is built from 15 residues. Germline V gene sequence: CDR1 DFQATT, CDR2 SNEGSKA (reference sequence). V trimming: 6 bases; J trimming: 8 bases; junction bases outside the gene matches: 13. Written as DNA, the CDR3 is TGCAGTGCCCTCCTCCCGACAGGGGGTAAGGAAAAACTGTTTTTT. This sequence encodes CSALLPTGGKEKLFF.

The V gene is TRBV14, the J gene TRBJ2-1; 7 bases map to TRBD2. Unmatched junction bases numbered 8, after V lost 2 bases and J lost 4 bases. This CDR3 contains 16 residues. The germline CDR1 and CDR2 sequences are SGHDN and FVKESK. The CDR3 nucleotides are TGTGCCAGCAGCCAATCCGGCGGGAGTAGGTACAATGAGCAGTTCTTC. This codes for CASSQSGGSRYNEQFF.